The clone carrying this TCR beta chain came up many times. TCRdb re-called the RACE reads with MiXCR, one entry per CDR3 protein. This repertoire shows approximately 90,000 distinct CDR3 sequences, about an eighth found once; its top ten account for less than 2.5%. The CDR3 is 13 amino acids. Germline V gene data show CDR1 as SQVTM and CDR2 as ANQGSEA. Between the trimmed V and J ends, which lost 7 bases and 1 base, there was a span of 12 bases. These data are taken from a study of human T cells and chemical hapten exposure. Study-level information: Sensitization employed 2% DPC on about 2 cm by about 2 cm of upper inner arm skin.

Time point of the sample: patch test 1, 2 weeks after DPC sensitization. Regarding treatment: therapeutic diphenylcyclopropenone sensitization with weekly scalp DPC. The material sequenced was whole blood, taken in connection with sensitization to the hapten diphenylcyclopropenone (DPC). This clonotype was sampled from a woman between 35 and 50 years old with alopecia areata. Some clones in this sample may be carry-over from other donors' samples. The V call is TRBV29-1, the J call TRBJ2-3, with D possibly matching TRBD1 (6 bases). The CDR3 nucleotides are TGCAGCGCTAAGACAGGTGGCACAGATACGCAGTATTTT. Amino acids: CSAKTGGTDTQYF.